This TCR beta chain emerged from a study of graft-versus-host responses after intestinal transplantation. Study-wide context: Isolated intestinal, liver-intestinal, or multivisceral transplants had been given to the recipients. Each patient got anti-thymocyte globulin induction, then tacrolimus and steroids for around three years.

Libraries were prepared by immunoSEQ multiplex PCR; TCRdb keeps only in-frame clonotypes and omits some of them. The data show 75,000 to 100,000 clones, around 86% seen once. CDR3 size: 12 residues. Germline V CDR1 and CDR2: MNHEY, SMNVEV (reference sequence). Trimming cost V 5 bases and J 2 bases, with 7 bases left between them. The study, taken as a whole, reports: Clonal ratios of graft-versus-host to host-versus-graft in allografts were high for patients exhibiting graft-donor T cell macrochimerism.

A remark on this clone: Antigen: not known.

This TCR was recovered from a human patient who received an intestinal transplant, so some T cells may come from the graft donor. The material sequenced was PBMCs, taken 255 days after intestinal transplant. This sequence joins TRBV27 and TRBJ2-7, with unresolved D. The CDR3 DNA follows: TGTGCCAGCAGTCCCTACCCCTACGAGCAGTACTTC. Protein sequence: CASSPYPYEQYF.